This TCR beta chain is from a study of cytomegalovirus exposure and HLA in healthy donors. Notes on this clone: The antigen remains unidentified.

Study-level results: Several of the most significant clusters appeared, in a later analysis, to be linked to common viral pathogens. In a later analysis, specific HLA alleles were associated with approximately 16,000 TCR beta sequences at a 0.05 false discovery rate.

PCR used 60 Vbeta primers and 13 Jbeta primers. The assay was immunoSEQ multiplex PCR, and TCRdb's table has in-frame clones only and misses some. This table has some 190,000 clones, 75% to 80% appearing once. The J segment lost 0 bases and the V segment lost 4 bases, leaving 9 bases of the junction unmatched. This CDR3 has 16 amino acids. From germline, CDR1 is SGHRS and CDR2 YFSETQ. V and J are TRBV5-1 and TRBJ1-2; 7 bases align to TRBD1. The origin of this receptor is a woman aged 25 to 39 in good health and CMV-seropositive. The sequenced material came from PBMCs. DNA for the CDR3: TGCGCCAGCAGCCCGTGGGGGACAGAAACTAACTATGGCTACACCTTC. Translation gives CASSPWGTETNYGYTF.